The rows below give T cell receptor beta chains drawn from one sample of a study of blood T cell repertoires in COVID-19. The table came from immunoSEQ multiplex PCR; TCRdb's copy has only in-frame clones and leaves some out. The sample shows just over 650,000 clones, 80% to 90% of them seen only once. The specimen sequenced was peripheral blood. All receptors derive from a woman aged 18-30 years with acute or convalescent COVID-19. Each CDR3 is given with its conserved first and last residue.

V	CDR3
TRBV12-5	CASGHPLKDTQYF
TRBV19	CASSETHGAYNEQFF
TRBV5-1	CASSLDPGGTGNTIYF
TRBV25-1	CASSESRGVRETQYF
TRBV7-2	CASSLERGITDTQYF
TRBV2	CASTGQGDEQYF
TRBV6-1	CASSDGGGAGEAFF
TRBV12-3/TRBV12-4	CASSLGRTYEQYF
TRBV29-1	CSVGTGQGWDGYTF
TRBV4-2	CASSPPTGTGDHNEQFF
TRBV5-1	CASSLVSRSYNEQFF
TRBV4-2	CASSQPSTRAPDTQYF
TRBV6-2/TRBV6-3	CASSPTGSWYNEQFF
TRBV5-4	CASSYTGGGTDTQYF
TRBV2	CASSPGQLTVNEQFF
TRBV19	CASSIGGGQPQHF
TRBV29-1	CSEGQSKNTEAFF
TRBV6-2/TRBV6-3	CASSYGGTGLLGANVLTF
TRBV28	CASSTPMAGGGRSTEAFF
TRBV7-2	CASSLRQGPATNEKLFF
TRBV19	CASSIRGNQPQHF
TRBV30	CAYRDRPIYGYTF
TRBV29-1	CSVIQGRDGGYTF
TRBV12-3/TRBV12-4	CASSLGTEVGYTF
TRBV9	CASSGDRARSTGELFF
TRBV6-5	CASSQGAELSPLHF
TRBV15	CATSRDKNTEAFF
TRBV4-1	CASSQEWTGASANYGYTF
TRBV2	CASKRGGRGLNTEAFF
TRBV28	CASSVTGIMNTEAFF
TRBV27	CASSPQGTGVGYTF
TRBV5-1	CASSLGGSAYNEQFF
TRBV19	CASSYRQGYNQPQHF
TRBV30	CAWDRVGAEAFF
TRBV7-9	CASSQRKTNEKLFF
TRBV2	CASSEVRTGDTEAFF
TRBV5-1	CASSLAVPSGANVLTF
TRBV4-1	CASSQGRGGYEQYF
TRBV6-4	CASSDTPLAGGADTQYF
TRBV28	CASSLTGTGVYGYTF
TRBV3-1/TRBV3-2	CASSQAGEAFF
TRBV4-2	CASSQDPAGGTNTQYF